The present TCR beta chain was sequenced within a study of radiotherapy plus CTLA-4 blockade in lung cancer. The study's findings and limits: Alongside interferon-beta, early blood T cell clone dynamics were reportedly the best predictor of response.

Clones were read by immunoSEQ multiplex PCR, and TCRdb kept only the in-frame ones, dropping some. The data hold roughly 66,000 clones, with about 85% observed a single time. A note on this clone: Its antigen remains unidentified.

Sequencing used peripheral blood, obtained from a patient treated with radiotherapy plus ipilimumab. This clonotype was sampled from a human donor with non-small cell lung cancer who had a partial response to radiotherapy plus ipilimumab.

CDR3: CASSYSTQNTGELFF. The CDR3, as DNA: TGTGCCAGCAGTTACTCGACTCAGAACACCGGGGAGCTGTTTTTT. The chain couples TRBV6-5 to TRBJ2-2; D gene ambiguous. The CDR3 has 15 amino acids. Germline V gives CDR1 MNHEY, CDR2 SVGAGI. Between the trimmed V and J ends, which lost 0 bases and 1 base, there was a span of 6 bases.